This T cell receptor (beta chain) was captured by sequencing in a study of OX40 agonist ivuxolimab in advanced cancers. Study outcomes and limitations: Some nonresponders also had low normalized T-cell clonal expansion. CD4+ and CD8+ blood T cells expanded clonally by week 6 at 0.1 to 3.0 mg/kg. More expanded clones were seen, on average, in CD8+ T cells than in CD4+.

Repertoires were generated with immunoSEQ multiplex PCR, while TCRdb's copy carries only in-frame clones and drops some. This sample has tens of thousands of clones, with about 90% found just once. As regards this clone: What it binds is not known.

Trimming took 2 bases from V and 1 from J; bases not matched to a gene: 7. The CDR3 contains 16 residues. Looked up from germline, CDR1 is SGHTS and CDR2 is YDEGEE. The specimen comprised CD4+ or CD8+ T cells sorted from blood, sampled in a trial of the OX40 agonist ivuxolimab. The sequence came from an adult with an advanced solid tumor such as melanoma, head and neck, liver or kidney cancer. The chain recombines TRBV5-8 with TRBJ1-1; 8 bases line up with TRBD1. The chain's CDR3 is CASSLRTGRANTEAFF. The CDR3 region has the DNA TGTGCCAGCAGCTTAAGGACAGGGAGGGCGAACACTGAAGCTTTCTTT.